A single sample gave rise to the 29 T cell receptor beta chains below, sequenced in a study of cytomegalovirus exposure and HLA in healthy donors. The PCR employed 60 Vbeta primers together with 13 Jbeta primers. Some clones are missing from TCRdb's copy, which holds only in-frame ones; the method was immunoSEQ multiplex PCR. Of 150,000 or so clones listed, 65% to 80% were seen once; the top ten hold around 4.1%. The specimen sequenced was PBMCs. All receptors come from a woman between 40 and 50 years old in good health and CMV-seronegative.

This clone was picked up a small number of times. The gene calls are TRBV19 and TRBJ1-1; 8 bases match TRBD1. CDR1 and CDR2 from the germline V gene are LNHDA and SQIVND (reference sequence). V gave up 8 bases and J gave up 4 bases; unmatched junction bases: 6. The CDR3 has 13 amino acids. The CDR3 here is CASRTGFGTEAFF. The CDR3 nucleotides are TGTGCCAGTCGGACAGGGTTTGGCACTGAAGCTTTCTTT.

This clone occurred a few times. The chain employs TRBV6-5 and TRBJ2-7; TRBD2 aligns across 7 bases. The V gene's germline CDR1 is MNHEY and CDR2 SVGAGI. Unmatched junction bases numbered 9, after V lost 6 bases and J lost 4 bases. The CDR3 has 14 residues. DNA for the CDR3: TGTGCCAGCAGGGAGGTGGACGGGAGGTACGAGCAGTACTTC. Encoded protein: CASREVDGRYEQYF.

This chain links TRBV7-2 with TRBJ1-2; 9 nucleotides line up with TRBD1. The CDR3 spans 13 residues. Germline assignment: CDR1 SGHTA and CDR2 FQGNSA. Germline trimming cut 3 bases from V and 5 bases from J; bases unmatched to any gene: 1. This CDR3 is CASSLGQGYGYTF. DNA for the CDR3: TGTGCCAGCAGCTTGGGACAGGGATATGGCTACACCTTC.

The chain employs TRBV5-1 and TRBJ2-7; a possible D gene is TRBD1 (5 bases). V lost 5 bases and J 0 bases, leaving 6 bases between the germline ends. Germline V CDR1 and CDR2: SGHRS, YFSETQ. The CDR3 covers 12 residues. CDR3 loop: CASRGASYEQYF. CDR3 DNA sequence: TGCGCCAGCAGAGGGGCCTCCTACGAGCAGTACTTC.

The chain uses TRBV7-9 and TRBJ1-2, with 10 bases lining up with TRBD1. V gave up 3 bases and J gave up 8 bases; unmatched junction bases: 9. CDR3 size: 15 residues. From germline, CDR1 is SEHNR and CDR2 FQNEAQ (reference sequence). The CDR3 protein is CASSLGGDRGGGYTF. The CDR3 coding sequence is TGTGCCAGCAGCTTGGGGGGGGACAGGGGAGGCGGCTACACCTTC.

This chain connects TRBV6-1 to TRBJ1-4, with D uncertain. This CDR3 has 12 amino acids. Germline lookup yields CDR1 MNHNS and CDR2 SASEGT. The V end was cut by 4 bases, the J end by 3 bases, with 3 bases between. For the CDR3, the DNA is TGTGCCAGCAGTGCGGCTAATGAAAAACTGTTTTTT. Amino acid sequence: CASSAANEKLFF.

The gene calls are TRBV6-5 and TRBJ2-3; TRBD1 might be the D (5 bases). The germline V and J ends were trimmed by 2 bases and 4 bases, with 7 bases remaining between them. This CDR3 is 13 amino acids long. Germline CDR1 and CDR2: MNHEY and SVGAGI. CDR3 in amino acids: CASSYRGSDTQYF. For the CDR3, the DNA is TGTGCCAGCAGTTACAGGGGCTCAGATACGCAGTATTTT.

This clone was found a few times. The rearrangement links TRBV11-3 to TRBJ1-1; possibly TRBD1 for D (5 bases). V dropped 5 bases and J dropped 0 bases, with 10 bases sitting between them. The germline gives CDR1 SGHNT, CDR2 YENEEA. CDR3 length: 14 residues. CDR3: CASSRSTVNTEAFF. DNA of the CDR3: TGTGCCAGCAGCCGATCGACAGTGAACACTGAAGCTTTCTTT.

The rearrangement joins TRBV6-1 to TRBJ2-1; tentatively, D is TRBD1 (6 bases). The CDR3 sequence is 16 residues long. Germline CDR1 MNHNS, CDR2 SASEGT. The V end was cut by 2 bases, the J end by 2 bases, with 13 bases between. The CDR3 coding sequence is TGTGCCAGCAGTGAAACAGGGTATCCCCCCTACAATGAGCAGTTCTTC. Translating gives CASSETGYPPYNEQFF.

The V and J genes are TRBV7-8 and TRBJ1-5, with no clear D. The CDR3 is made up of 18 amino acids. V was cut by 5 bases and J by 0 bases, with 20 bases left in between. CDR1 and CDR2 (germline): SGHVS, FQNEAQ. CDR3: CASSPGPIQINSNQPQHF. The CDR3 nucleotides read TGTGCCAGCAGCCCAGGCCCCATACAGATCAATAGCAATCAGCCCCAGCATTTT.

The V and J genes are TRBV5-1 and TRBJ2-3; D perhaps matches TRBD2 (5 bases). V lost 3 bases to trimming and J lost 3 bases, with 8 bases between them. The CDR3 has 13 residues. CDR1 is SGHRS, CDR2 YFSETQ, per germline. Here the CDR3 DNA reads TGCGCCAGCAGCTGGGCGGGTACAGATACGCAGTATTTT. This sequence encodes CASSWAGTDTQYF.

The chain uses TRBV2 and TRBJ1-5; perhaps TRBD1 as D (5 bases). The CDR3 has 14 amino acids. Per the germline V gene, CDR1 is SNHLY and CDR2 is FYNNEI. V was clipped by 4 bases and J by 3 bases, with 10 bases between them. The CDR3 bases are TGTGCCAGCAGTGCCGGGGGGAACAATCAGCCCCAGCATTTT. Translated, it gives CASSAGGNNQPQHF.

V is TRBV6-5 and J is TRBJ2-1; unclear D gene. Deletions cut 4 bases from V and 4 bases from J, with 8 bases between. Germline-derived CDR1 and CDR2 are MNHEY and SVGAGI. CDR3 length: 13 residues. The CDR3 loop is CASSFQVYNEQFF. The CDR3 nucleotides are TGTGCCAGCAGTTTTCAGGTTTACAATGAGCAGTTCTTC.

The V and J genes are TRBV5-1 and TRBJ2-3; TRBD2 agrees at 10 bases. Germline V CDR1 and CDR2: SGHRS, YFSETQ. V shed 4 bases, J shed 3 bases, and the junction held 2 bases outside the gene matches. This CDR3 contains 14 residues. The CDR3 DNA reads TGCGCCAGCAGCCCTAGCGGGAGAACAGATACGCAGTATTTT. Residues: CASSPSGRTDTQYF.

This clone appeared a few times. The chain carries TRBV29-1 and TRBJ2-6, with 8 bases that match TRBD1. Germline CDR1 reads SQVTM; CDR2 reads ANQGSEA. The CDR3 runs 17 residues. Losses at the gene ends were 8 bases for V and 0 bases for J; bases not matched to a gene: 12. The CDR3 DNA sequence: TGCAGCTTGGACAGGGCCTCTCCCTGCTCTGGGGCCAACGTCCTGACTTTC. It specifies CSLDRASPCSGANVLTF.

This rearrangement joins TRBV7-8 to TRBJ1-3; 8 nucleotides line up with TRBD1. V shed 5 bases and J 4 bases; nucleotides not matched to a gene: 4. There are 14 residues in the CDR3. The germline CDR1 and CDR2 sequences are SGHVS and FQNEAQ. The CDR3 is CASSPQGAGNTIYF. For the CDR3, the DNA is TGTGCCAGCAGCCCTCAGGGGGCGGGAAACACCATATATTTT.

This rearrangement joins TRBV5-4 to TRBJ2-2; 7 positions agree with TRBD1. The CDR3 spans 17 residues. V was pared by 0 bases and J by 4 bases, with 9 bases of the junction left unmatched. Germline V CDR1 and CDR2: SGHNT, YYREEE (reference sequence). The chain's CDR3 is CASSLGSTGAATGELFF. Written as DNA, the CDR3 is TGTGCCAGCAGCTTGGGGAGCACAGGGGCGGCCACCGGGGAGCTGTTTTTT.

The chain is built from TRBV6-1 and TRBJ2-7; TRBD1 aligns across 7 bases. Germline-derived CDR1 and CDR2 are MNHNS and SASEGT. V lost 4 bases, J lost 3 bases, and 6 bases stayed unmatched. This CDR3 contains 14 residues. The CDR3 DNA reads TGTGCCAGCAGTGGCCGGGACAGTTTCTACGAGCAGTACTTC. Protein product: CASSGRDSFYEQYF.

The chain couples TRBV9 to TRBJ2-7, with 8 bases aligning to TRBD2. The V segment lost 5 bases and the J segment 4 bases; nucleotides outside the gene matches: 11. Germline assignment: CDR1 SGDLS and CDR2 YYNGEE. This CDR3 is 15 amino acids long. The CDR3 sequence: CASSSGAGGRYEQYF. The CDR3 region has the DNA TGTGCCAGCAGTTCGGGGGCGGGAGGAAGATACGAGCAGTACTTC.

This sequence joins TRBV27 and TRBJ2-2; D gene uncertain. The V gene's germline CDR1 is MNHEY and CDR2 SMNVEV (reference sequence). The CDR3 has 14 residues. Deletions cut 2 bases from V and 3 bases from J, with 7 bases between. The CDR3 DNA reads TGTGCCAGCAGTTTAACCCAGTACACCGGGGAGCTGTTTTTT. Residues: CASSLTQYTGELFF.

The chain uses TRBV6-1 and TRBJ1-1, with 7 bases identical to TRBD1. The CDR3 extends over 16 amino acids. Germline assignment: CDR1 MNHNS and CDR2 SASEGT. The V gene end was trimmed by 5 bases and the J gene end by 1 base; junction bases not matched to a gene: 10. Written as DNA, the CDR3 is TGTGCCAGCAGTAAAGGGACAGTGTCTTCGAACACTGAAGCTTTCTTT. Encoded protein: CASSKGTVSSNTEAFF.

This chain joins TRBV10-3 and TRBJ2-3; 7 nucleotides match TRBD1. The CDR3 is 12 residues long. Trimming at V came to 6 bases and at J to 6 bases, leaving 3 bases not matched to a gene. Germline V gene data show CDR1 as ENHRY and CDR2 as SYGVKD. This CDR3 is CAIRGGGDTQYF. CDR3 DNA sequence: TGTGCCATCAGAGGGGGCGGGGATACGCAGTATTTT.

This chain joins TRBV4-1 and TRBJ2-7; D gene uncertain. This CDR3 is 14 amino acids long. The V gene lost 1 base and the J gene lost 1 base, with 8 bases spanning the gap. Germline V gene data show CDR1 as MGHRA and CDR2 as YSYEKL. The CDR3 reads CASSQVGVSYEQYF. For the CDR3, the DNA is TGCGCCAGCAGCCAAGTGGGCGTTTCCTACGAGCAGTACTTC.

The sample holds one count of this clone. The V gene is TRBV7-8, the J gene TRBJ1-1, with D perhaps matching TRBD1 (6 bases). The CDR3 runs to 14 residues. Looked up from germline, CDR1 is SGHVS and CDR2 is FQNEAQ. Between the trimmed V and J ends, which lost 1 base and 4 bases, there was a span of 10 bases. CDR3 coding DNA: TGTGCCAGCAGCTTAGAGGGACATCGCACTGAAGCTTTCTTT. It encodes CASSLEGHRTEAFF.

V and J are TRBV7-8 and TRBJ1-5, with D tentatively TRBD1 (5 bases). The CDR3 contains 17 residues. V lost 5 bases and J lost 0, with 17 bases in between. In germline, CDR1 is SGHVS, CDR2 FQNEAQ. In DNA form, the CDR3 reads TGTGCCAGCAGCGGCGGGACCTCCGGTAATAGCAATCAGCCCCAGCATTTT. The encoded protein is CASSGGTSGNSNQPQHF.

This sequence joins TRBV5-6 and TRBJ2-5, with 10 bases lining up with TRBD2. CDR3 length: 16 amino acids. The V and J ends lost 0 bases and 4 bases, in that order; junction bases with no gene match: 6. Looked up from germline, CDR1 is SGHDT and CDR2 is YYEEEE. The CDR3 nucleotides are TGTGCCAGCAGCTTGGACCTAGCGGGAGCAGTAGAGACCCAGTACTTC. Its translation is CASSLDLAGAVETQYF.

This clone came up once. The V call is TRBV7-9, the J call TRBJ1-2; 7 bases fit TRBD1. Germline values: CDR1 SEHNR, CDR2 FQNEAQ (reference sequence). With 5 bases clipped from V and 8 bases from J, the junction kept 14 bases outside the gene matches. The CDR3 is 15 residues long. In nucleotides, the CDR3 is TGTGCCAGCAGCGCAGAGGGGGCACCCCCCTTAGGCTACACCTTC. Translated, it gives CASSAEGAPPLGYTF.

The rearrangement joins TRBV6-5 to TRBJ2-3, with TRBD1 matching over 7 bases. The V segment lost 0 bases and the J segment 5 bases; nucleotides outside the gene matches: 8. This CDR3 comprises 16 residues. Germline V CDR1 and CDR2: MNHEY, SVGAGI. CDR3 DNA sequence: TGTGCCAGCAGTTACTCGAGAGCAGGGGGAAGAGATACGCAGTATTTT. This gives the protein CASSYSRAGGRDTQYF.

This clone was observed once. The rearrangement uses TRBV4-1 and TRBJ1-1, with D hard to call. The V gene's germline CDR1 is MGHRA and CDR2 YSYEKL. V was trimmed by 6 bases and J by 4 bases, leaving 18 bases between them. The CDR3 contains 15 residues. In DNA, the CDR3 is TGCGCCAGCAGTCCCGTTGTTGAGTGGAGCACTGAAGCTTTCTTT. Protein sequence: CASSPVVEWSTEAFF.